The 23 T cell receptor beta chains below all came from one sample that was sequenced in a study of OX40 agonist ivuxolimab in advanced cancers. Using immunoSEQ multiplex PCR, the repertoire was profiled, and TCRdb retains in-frame clones only, with some absent. The repertoire has about 46,000 clones, more than 70% of them found once; the top ten carry 2.6%. The source was CD4+ or CD8+ T cells sorted from blood, collected in a trial of the OX40 agonist ivuxolimab. These receptors were obtained from an adult with an advanced solid tumor such as melanoma, head and neck, liver or kidney cancer.

The J gene is TRBJ1-1, the V gene TRBV28, with D possibly being TRBD1 (6 bases). Germline CDR1 reads MDHEN; CDR2 reads SYDVKM. CDR3 size: 12 residues. The ends were cut back, 6 bases at V and 4 bases at J, with 9 bases in the middle. The CDR3 protein is CASSTGLTEAFF. CDR3 nucleotides: TGTGCCAGCAGCACAGGGCTCACTGAAGCTTTCTTT.

This clone has a handful of counts. This chain links TRBV4-1 with TRBJ2-7; D is possibly TRBD1 or TRBD2 (5 bases each). The CDR3 has 12 residues. The germline CDR1 and CDR2 sequences are MGHRA and YSYEKL. V was pared by 3 bases and J by 9 bases, with 12 bases between. The CDR3, as DNA: TGCGCCAGCAGCCAGATGGGGGTCCCGCAGTACTTC. Residues: CASSQMGVPQYF.

The V and J genes are TRBV29-1 and TRBJ1-1, with D unresolved. The CDR3 totals 12 residues. Looked up from germline, CDR1 is SQVTM and CDR2 is ANQGSEA. Trimming took 7 bases from V and 2 from J, leaving 11 bases between them. As DNA, the CDR3 is TGCAGCGCTCGGACGGCTAACACTGAAGCTTTCTTT. Residues: CSARTANTEAFF.

The gene calls are TRBV7-6 and TRBJ2-1, with a weak D call TRBD1 (6 bases). CDR1 is SGHVS, CDR2 FNYEAQ, per germline. The V and J ends lost 5 bases and 7 bases respectively, with 6 bases between them. This CDR3 is built from 11 residues. CDR3 nucleotides: TGTGCCAGCAGCGGGACAAATGAGCAGTTCTTC. Translating gives CASSGTNEQFF.

The chain joins TRBV6-5 to TRBJ1-2, with D uncertain. The CDR3 totals 13 residues. Trimming removed 5 bases from V and 2 bases from J, with 9 bases in between. Germline values: CDR1 MNHEY, CDR2 SVGAGI. The CDR3 sequence is CASSLTPNYGYTF. The CDR3 bases are TGTGCCAGCAGTCTCACACCCAACTATGGCTACACCTTC.

This clone was seen only a few times. In the same sample, other DNA sequences code for this CDR3. The chain uses TRBV7-8 and TRBJ1-2; 8 nucleotides align to TRBD1. V was clipped by 0 bases and J by 4 bases; unmatched bases: 16. Germline loops: CDR1 SGHVS, CDR2 FQNEAQ. The CDR3 loop spans 19 amino acids. The CDR3 reads CASSLAPRGPPSTAYGYTF. CDR3 sequence (DNA): TGTGCCAGCAGCTTAGCCCCCAGGGGGCCACCTAGTACAGCCTATGGCTACACCTTC.

V and J are TRBV7-9 and TRBJ1-2, with no clear D. V lost 4 bases and J 6 bases, leaving 15 bases between the germline ends. The length of the CDR3 is 14 residues. The germline CDR1 and CDR2 sequences are SEHNR and FQNEAQ (reference sequence). This chain's CDR3 is CASSYGDGLHGYTF. The CDR3 DNA reads TGTGCCAGCAGCTACGGAGACGGACTACATGGCTACACCTTC.

In its sample, this clone was seen once. J is TRBJ2-7 and V is TRBV7-9; TRBD1 matches at 7 bases. Per germline, CDR1 SEHNR and CDR2 FQNEAQ (reference sequence). CDR3 size: 15 residues. Trimming removed 1 base from V and 5 bases from J; junction bases left unmatched: 8. CDR3 in amino acids: CASSLGGQTVHEQYF. In DNA, the CDR3 is TGTGCCAGCAGCTTAGGGGGACAGACGGTCCACGAGCAGTACTTC.

The V call is TRBV5-1, the J call TRBJ1-1; D is ambiguous. V lost 5 bases and J lost 3, with 11 bases in between. CDR3 size: 13 residues. Germline V gene sequence: CDR1 SGHRS, CDR2 YFSETQ. The DNA of the CDR3 is TGCGCCAGCAGGATAGCTCTGGACACTGAAGCTTTCTTT. Translated: CASRIALDTEAFF. The complete variable domain, with remaining parts taken from reference TRBV5-1 and TRBJ1-1, reads KAGVTQTPRYLIKTRGQQVTLSCSPISGHRSVSWYQQTPGQGLQFLFEYFSETQRNKGNFPGRFSGRQFSNSRSEMNVSTLELGDSALYLCASRIALDTEAFFGQGTRLTVV.

The chain employs TRBV7-8 and TRBJ2-3, with 7 nucleotides matching TRBD2. The germline gives CDR1 SGHVS, CDR2 FQNEAQ. The CDR3 totals 15 residues. Trimming removed 2 bases from V and 5 bases from J; junction bases left unmatched: 7. The DNA of the CDR3 is TGTGCCAGCAGCTTATTCGGGCGGGAGCGAGATACGCAGTATTTT. Translating gives CASSLFGRERDTQYF.

This clone was found a few times. The chain combines TRBV19 with TRBJ1-1; D ambiguous. Trimming removed 3 bases at V and 0 bases at J, with 11 bases between. The CDR3 runs 15 residues. The germline V gene encodes CDR1 LNHDA and CDR2 SQIVND (reference sequence). CDR3 residues: CASSMLRQLNTEAFF. CDR3 in DNA: TGTGCCAGTAGTATGTTACGGCAGCTGAACACTGAAGCTTTCTTT.

V usage is TRBV5-1 and J usage is TRBJ2-7; 7 bases fit TRBD1. V trimming: 0 bases; J trimming: 3 bases; junction bases outside the gene matches: 9. Germline values: CDR1 SGHRS, CDR2 YFSETQ. The CDR3 extends over 16 amino acids. CDR3 coding DNA: TGCGCCAGCAGCTTGGGGGACGAGGGGGCCAACTACGAGCAGTACTTC. Translated, it gives CASSLGDEGANYEQYF.

The chain is built from TRBV9 and TRBJ2-3; the match to TRBD2 covers 8 bases. The CDR3 is 17 residues long. Per the germline V gene, CDR1 is SGDLS and CDR2 is YYNGEE. V dropped 2 bases and J dropped 6; count of bases not matched to a gene: 14. The CDR3 coding sequence is TGTGCCAGCAGCGTTACAGGCCAGCCTAGCGGGCGGGATACGCAGTATTTT. Amino acid sequence: CASSVTGQPSGRDTQYF.

The chain recombines TRBV5-4 with TRBJ2-2, with D unclear. The CDR3 consists of 16 residues. The V gene lost 0 bases and the J gene lost 3 bases, with 12 bases spanning the gap. The V gene's germline CDR1 is SGHNT and CDR2 YYREEE (reference sequence). The CDR3 protein is CASSLGQVDHTGELFF. Written as DNA, the CDR3 is TGTGCCAGCAGCTTGGGCCAGGTGGACCACACCGGGGAGCTGTTTTTT.

This clone was observed once. The V call is TRBV5-4, the J call TRBJ2-7, with 9 bases aligning to TRBD1. The ends lost 3 bases at V and 4 bases at J; junction bases unmatched: 11. CDR3 length: 16 amino acids. Germline CDR1 reads SGHNT; CDR2 reads YYREEE (reference sequence). The CDR3 here is CASSSSRDRVLYEQYF. In nucleotides, the CDR3 is TGTGCCAGCAGCTCAAGTCGGGACAGGGTTTTGTACGAGCAGTACTTC.

This chain joins TRBV19 and TRBJ2-3; 8 bases are a match to TRBD2. The CDR3 sequence is 16 residues long. V gave up 2 bases and J gave up 0 bases; unmatched junction bases: 4. The V gene's germline CDR1 is LNHDA and CDR2 SQIVND (reference sequence). The CDR3 DNA reads as TGTGCCAGTAGTATACCGGCTAGCGGGAGCACAGATACGCAGTATTTT. It specifies CASSIPASGSTDTQYF.

V is TRBV11-2 and J is TRBJ2-5; a weak D match, TRBD1 (6 bases). From germline, CDR1 is SGHAT and CDR2 FQNNGV. This CDR3 has 15 residues. Trimming shortened V by 5 bases and J by 5 bases, and 18 bases separated the two germline ends. The CDR3 region is CASSKRAGDLETQYF. CDR3 nucleotides: TGTGCCAGCAGCAAAAGGGCAGGGGATCTGGAGACCCAGTACTTC.

This chain joins TRBV15 and TRBJ2-7; D assignment may be TRBD1 or TRBD2 (5 bases each). Germline V lookup: CDR1 LNHNV, CDR2 YYDKDF (reference sequence). V was pared by 5 bases and J by 4 bases, with 15 bases between. This CDR3 comprises 14 residues. The CDR3, as DNA: TGTGCCACCAGCGCTCCGGGACGTCGTTACGAGCAGTACTTC. Protein sequence: CATSAPGRRYEQYF.

V is TRBV25-1 and J is TRBJ1-2, with 7 bases matching TRBD1. CDR1 and CDR2 from the germline V gene are MGHDK and SYGVNS. With 6 bases clipped from V and 8 bases from J, the junction kept 9 bases outside the gene matches. The CDR3 runs 13 residues. CDR3 residues: CASRRPGQWGYTF. The CDR3 coding sequence is TGTGCCAGCAGAAGACCGGGACAGTGGGGCTACACCTTC.

The chain employs TRBV7-3 and TRBJ1-3; D ambiguous. This CDR3 contains 15 residues. CDR1 is SGHTA, CDR2 FQGTGA, per germline. Trimming took off 2 bases at V and 0 bases at J, with 8 bases between the two ends. The CDR3 region has the DNA TGTGCCAGCAGCTTACGGGTGGGCTCTGGAAACACCATATATTTT. Protein sequence: CASSLRVGSGNTIYF.

This rearrangement joins TRBV14 to TRBJ2-2; a weak D match, TRBD1 (6 bases). Trimming removed 10 bases at V and 4 bases at J, with 19 bases between. The CDR3 consists of 15 residues. In germline, CDR1 is SGHDN, CDR2 FVKESK. The CDR3 loop reads CATSRGQGITGELFF. In DNA, the CDR3 is TGTGCCACCTCCAGGGGTCAGGGCATCACCGGGGAGCTGTTTTTT.

This CDR3 is CASSLESTGEQYF. The CDR3 DNA follows: TGTGCCAGCAGCTTAGAATCCACGGGGGAGCAGTACTTC. V gene TRBV11-2 combines with J gene TRBJ2-7; tentatively, D is TRBD2 (5 bases). The CDR3 totals 13 residues. Looked up from germline, CDR1 is SGHAT and CDR2 is FQNNGV. V gave up 0 bases and J gave up 7 bases, with 10 bases separating them.

This chain uses TRBV6-5 with TRBJ1-5; 7 nucleotides align to TRBD1. The CDR3 is 15 residues long. Germline CDR1 MNHEY, CDR2 SVGAGI. Unmatched junction bases numbered 7, after V lost 6 bases and J lost 2 bases. CDR3 bases: TGTGCCAGCAGGAACAGGGGAATAGGCAATCAGCCCCAGCATTTT. Residues: CASRNRGIGNQPQHF.